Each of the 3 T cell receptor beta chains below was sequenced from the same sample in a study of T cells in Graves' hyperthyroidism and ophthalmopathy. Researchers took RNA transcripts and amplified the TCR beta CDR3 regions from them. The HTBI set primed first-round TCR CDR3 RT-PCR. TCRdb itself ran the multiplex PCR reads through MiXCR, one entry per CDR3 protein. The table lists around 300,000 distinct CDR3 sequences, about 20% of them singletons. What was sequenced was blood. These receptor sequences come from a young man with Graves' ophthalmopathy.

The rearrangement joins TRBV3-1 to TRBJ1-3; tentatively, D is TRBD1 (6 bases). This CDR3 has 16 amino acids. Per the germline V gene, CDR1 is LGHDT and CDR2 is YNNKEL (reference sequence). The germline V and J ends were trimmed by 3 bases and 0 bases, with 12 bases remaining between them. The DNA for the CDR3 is TGTGCCAGCAGCCACGGACAGACCCACTCTGGAAACACCATATATTTT. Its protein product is CASSHGQTHSGNTIYF.

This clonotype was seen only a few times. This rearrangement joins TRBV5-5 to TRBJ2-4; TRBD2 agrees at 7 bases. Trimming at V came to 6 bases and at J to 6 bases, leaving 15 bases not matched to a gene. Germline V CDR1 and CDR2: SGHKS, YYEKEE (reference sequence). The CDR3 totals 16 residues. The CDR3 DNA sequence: TGTGCCAGCACTCCGGGGATGGGAGGGCCCGGAAACATTCAGTACTTC. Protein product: CASTPGMGGPGNIQYF.

The CDR3 protein is CAISRGQGVDYGYTF. The CDR3 region has the DNA TGTGCCATCAGCCGGGGACAGGGGGTGGACTATGGCTACACCTTC. The chain combines TRBV10-3 with TRBJ1-2; 11 bases map to TRBD1. This CDR3 region has 15 residues. Looked up from germline, CDR1 is ENHRY and CDR2 is SYGVKD. Trimming removed 6 bases from V and 3 bases from J; junction bases left unmatched: 6.